The next 18 T cell receptor beta chains were all read from a single sample in a study of T cell responses to AZD1222 COVID-19 vaccine. Here immunoSEQ multiplex PCR was the method, and the copy in TCRdb shows in-frame clones only, minus some. The sample has 150,000 or so clones, 85% to 95% seen once. The specimen comprised peripheral blood, sampled 28 days after the second AZD1222 dose. Source of these receptors: an adult who received the AZD1222 COVID-19 vaccine.

The rearrangement links TRBV5-5 to TRBJ1-5; tentative D call: TRBD1 (5 bases). CDR3 length equals 13 residues. Germline V lookup: CDR1 SGHKS, CDR2 YYEKEE (reference sequence). V was shortened by 4 bases and J by 4 bases, with 9 bases between the two germline ends. The CDR3 here is CASSQQVNQPQHF. CDR3 coding DNA: TGTGCCAGCAGCCAACAGGTAAATCAGCCCCAGCATTTT.

The chain's CDR3 is CASSLFGSAGNEQFF. As DNA, the CDR3 is TGTGCCAGCAGCTTATTTGGGAGCGCGGGCAATGAGCAGTTCTTC. The chain uses TRBV7-3 and TRBJ2-1, with D possibly being TRBD2 (5 bases). There are 15 residues in the CDR3. V was clipped by 2 bases and J by 6 bases, with 14 bases between them. CDR1 SGHTA and CDR2 FQGTGA come from the germline V gene. The full variable domain, its missing parts supplied by reference TRBV7-3 and TRBJ2-1, is GAGVSQTPSNKVTEKGKYVELRCDPISGHTALYWYRQSLGQGPEFLIYFQGTGAADDSGLPNDRFFAVRPEGSVSTLKIQRTERGDSAVYLCASSLFGSAGNEQFFGPGTRLTVL.

This clone was seen once. The chain couples TRBV4-1 to TRBJ2-1, with 7 bases identical to TRBD2. The CDR3 sequence is 16 residues long. Trimming cost V 4 bases and J 4 bases; bases outside gene matches: 10. Germline loops: CDR1 MGHRA, CDR2 YSYEKL. CDR3 in DNA: TGCGCCAGCAGCCGCCGTGTTGAGGGAGGGTACAATGAGCAGTTCTTC. This gives the protein CASSRRVEGGYNEQFF.

CDR3 residues: CASRLGLAGGYEQFF. In DNA form, the CDR3 reads TGTGCCAGCAGGCTGGGACTAGCGGGAGGGTACGAGCAGTTCTTC. This chain connects TRBV2 to TRBJ2-1, with TRBD2 identical over 16 bases. V trimming: 6 bases; J trimming: 10 bases; junction bases outside the gene matches: 6. The CDR3 runs 15 residues. CDR1 and CDR2 from the germline V gene are SNHLY and FYNNEI.

The chain employs TRBV5-1 and TRBJ1-1, with D maybe TRBD1 (5 bases). The CDR3 covers 13 residues. The germline CDR1 and CDR2 sequences are SGHRS and YFSETQ. V was trimmed by 4 bases and J by 3 bases, leaving 10 bases between them. CDR3 residues: CASSTTADTEAFF. The CDR3 DNA sequence: TGCGCCAGCAGCACGACAGCGGACACTGAAGCTTTCTTT.

The chain carries TRBV27 and TRBJ2-7, with TRBD2 matching over 12 bases. Per the germline V gene, CDR1 is MNHEY and CDR2 is SMNVEV (reference sequence). CDR3 length: 16 residues. The J segment lost 4 bases and the V segment lost 5 bases, leaving 9 bases of the junction unmatched. DNA for the CDR3: TGTGCCAGCAGTCCCCGCTGGCTAGCGGGAGGGTACGAGCAGTACTTC. It specifies CASSPRWLAGGYEQYF.

This clone showed up just once. The CDR3 DNA is TGTGCCAGCAGAAGACAGGGGGCGGACACCGGGGAGCTGTTTTTT. It encodes CASRRQGADTGELFF. This chain joins TRBV6-4 and TRBJ2-2, with TRBD1 identical over 10 bases. The trim removed 6 bases at V and 3 bases at J, leaving 4 bases unmatched. The CDR3 has 15 amino acids. Germline V lookup: CDR1 MRHNA, CDR2 SNTAGT.

The CDR3 region is CATSDPGLAGVTGELFF. CDR3 DNA: TGTGCCACCAGTGACCCCGGACTAGCGGGAGTAACCGGGGAGCTGTTTTTT. This chain connects TRBV24-1 to TRBJ2-2, with 13 bases identical to TRBD2. With V trimmed by 4 bases and J by 5 bases, 6 bases remained unmatched. The germline gives CDR1 KGHDR, CDR2 SFDVKD. The CDR3 length is 17 residues.

This chain joins TRBV5-6 and TRBJ1-1; no clear D. The V gene lost 4 bases and the J gene lost 2 bases, with 12 bases spanning the gap. This CDR3 is built from 14 residues. CDR1 and CDR2 from the germline V gene are SGHDT and YYEEEE. For the CDR3, the DNA is TGTGCCAGCAGCCCTAGGACGGTAAACACTGAAGCTTTCTTT. Translating gives CASSPRTVNTEAFF.

This clone was counted only a few times. The chain carries TRBV7-2 and TRBJ2-1; TRBD2 agrees at 14 bases. The CDR3 sequence is 18 residues long. Germline V gives CDR1 SGHTA, CDR2 FQGNSA. V was pared by 1 base and J by 12 bases, with 14 bases of the junction left unmatched. CDR3 nucleotide sequence: TGTGCCAGCAGCTTAGAGGGGACTAGCGGGAGATGGAGGTTGGGGCAGTTCTTC. Its translation is CASSLEGTSGRWRLGQFF.

V usage is TRBV19 and J usage is TRBJ1-5; no clear D gene. Deletions cut 3 bases from V and 2 bases from J, with 11 bases between. CDR1 is LNHDA, CDR2 SQIVND, per germline (reference sequence). This CDR3 contains 15 residues. CDR3 region: CASSIPRTGNQPQHF. The CDR3 nucleotides are TGTGCCAGTAGTATCCCGCGGACCGGCAATCAGCCCCAGCATTTT.

The rearrangement links TRBV28 to TRBJ2-5, with TRBD1 as a possible D gene (5 bases). This CDR3 contains 15 residues. V lost 6 bases and J lost 2, with 16 bases in between. Germline V gives CDR1 MDHEN, CDR2 SYDVKM. CDR3 bases: TGTGCCAGCAGAAACCCTTCAGACAGACAAGAGACCCAGTACTTC. Its protein product is CASRNPSDRQETQYF.

In its sample, this clone was seen once. The rearrangement links TRBV7-2 to TRBJ1-1; the D is unclear. The CDR3 runs to 17 residues. The V gene's germline CDR1 is SGHTA and CDR2 FQGNSA. V dropped 2 bases and J dropped 5 bases, with 21 bases sitting between them. The CDR3 reads CASSLWFNGLGRTEAFF. CDR3 sequence (DNA): TGTGCCAGCAGCTTATGGTTCAATGGGCTGGGGAGAACTGAAGCTTTCTTT.

The CDR3 DNA sequence: TGTGCCACCAGCAGTTTCGCGGGACTAGACACCACAATGAGTGAGTTCTTC. Translation gives CATSSFAGLDTTMSEFF. V usage is TRBV15 and J usage is TRBJ2-1; TRBD2 aligns across 8 bases. V lost 3 bases to trimming and J lost 14 bases; unmatched junction nucleotides: 21. Per the germline V gene, CDR1 is LNHNV and CDR2 is YYDKDF (reference sequence). The length of the CDR3 is 17 residues.

The chain combines TRBV7-3 with TRBJ1-4; perhaps TRBD1 as D (5 bases). V was cut by 4 bases and J by 8 bases, with 14 bases left in between. This CDR3 is built from 14 residues. CDR1 SGHTA and CDR2 FQGTGA come from the germline V gene. The CDR3 DNA reads as TGTGCCAGCAGCTCCCAGTGGGGGAGGGAAAAACTGTTTTTT. Amino acid sequence: CASSSQWGREKLFF. Full variable domain (remainder filled in from reference TRBV7-3 and TRBJ1-4): GAGVSQTPSNKVTEKGKYVELRCDPISGHTALYWYRQSLGQGPEFLIYFQGTGAADDSGLPNDRFFAVRPEGSVSTLKIQRTERGDSAVYLCASSSQWGREKLFFGSGTQLSVL.

The J gene is TRBJ1-5, the V gene TRBV28; 10 nucleotides align to TRBD1. Looked up from germline, CDR1 is MDHEN and CDR2 is SYDVKM. The V segment lost 3 bases and the J segment 0 bases; nucleotides outside the gene matches: 8. The CDR3 spans 18 residues. CDR3 in amino acids: CASSFWDRGRNSNQPQHF. CDR3 DNA sequence: TGTGCCAGCAGTTTTTGGGACAGGGGTCGTAATAGCAATCAGCCCCAGCATTTT.

This chain uses TRBV11-1 with TRBJ2-1; 12 nucleotides line up with TRBD2. The CDR3 spans 15 residues. Germline-derived CDR1 and CDR2 are SGHAT and FQDESV (reference sequence). With 6 bases clipped from V and 4 bases from J, the junction kept 4 bases outside the gene matches. DNA for the CDR3: TGTGCCAGCAGTCGGACTAGCGGGGATTACAATGAGCAGTTCTTC. It is translated as CASSRTSGDYNEQFF.

The chain recombines TRBV4-3 with TRBJ1-5; D is ambiguous. The CDR3 extends over 14 amino acids. Trimming shortened V by 0 bases and J by 5 bases, and 8 bases separated the two germline ends. CDR1 and CDR2 (germline): LGHNA, YSLEER. The CDR3 sequence: CASSQDRTHQPQHF. The CDR3 coding sequence is TGCGCCAGCAGCCAAGACAGGACTCATCAGCCCCAGCATTTT.